A single sample is the source of the 23 T cell receptor beta chains below, sequenced in a study of T cell responses to AZD1222 COVID-19 vaccine. Clones were read by immunoSEQ multiplex PCR, and TCRdb kept only the in-frame ones, dropping some. Found here are tens of thousands of clones, around 81% of them singletons; the top ten hold approximately 24%. The starting material was peripheral blood, obtained 28 days after the second AZD1222 dose. Every receptor here comes from an adult who received the AZD1222 COVID-19 vaccine.

This clone was found once. This chain joins TRBV29-1 and TRBJ1-1; D unresolved. The germline V gene has CDR1 SQVTM and CDR2 ANQGSEA. Trimming removed 4 bases at V and 8 bases at J, with 11 bases between. CDR3 length: 11 residues. The CDR3 bases are TGCAGCGTTGTGGTGGAACGAGAAGCTTTCTTT. Amino acids: CSVVVEREAFF.

The chain has TRBV7-9 and TRBJ2-1; D might be TRBD1 or TRBD2, each matching 6 bases. Looked up from germline, CDR1 is SEHNR and CDR2 is FQNEAQ (reference sequence). Trimming removed 8 bases at V and 5 bases at J, with 22 bases between. The CDR3 is 16 residues long. The DNA of the CDR3 is TGTGCCAGCTTACCTCTTCGGGGGCGGAAAAACAATGAGCAGTTCTTC. It is translated as CASLPLRGRKNNEQFF. Combining the CDR3 with reference TRBV7-9 and TRBJ2-1 gives the whole variable domain DTGVSQNPRHKITKRGQNVTFRCDPISEHNRLYWYRQTLGQGPEFLTYFQNEAQLEKSRLLSDRFSAERPKGSFSTLEIQRTEQGDSAMYLCASLPLRGRKNNEQFFGPGTRLTVL.

The DNA of the CDR3 is TGCGCCAGCAGCCAAGACGCCTCCATGGCCGATACCTACGAGCAGTACTTC. It encodes CASSQDASMADTYEQYF. The J gene is TRBJ2-7, the V gene TRBV4-1; D uncertain. The CDR3 has 17 amino acids. The V gene lost 0 bases and the J gene lost 2 bases, with 17 bases spanning the gap. The germline CDR1 and CDR2 sequences are MGHRA and YSYEKL.

The CDR3 here is CASSPESYNEQFF. In nucleotides, the CDR3 is TGTGCCAGCAGCCCGGAGAGCTACAATGAGCAGTTCTTC. V usage is TRBV11-1 and J usage is TRBJ2-1; D not resolved. V was pared by 5 bases and J by 3 bases, with 8 bases between. The CDR3 runs 13 residues. Germline V gives CDR1 SGHAT, CDR2 FQDESV (reference sequence).

V and J are TRBV7-2 and TRBJ1-2; 8 bases are shared with TRBD1. The V segment lost 5 bases and the J segment 4 bases; nucleotides outside the gene matches: 3. The CDR3 covers 13 residues. CDR1 and CDR2 (germline): SGHTA, FQGNSA. CDR3 in DNA: TGTGCCAGCAGCGACAGGGGTGGCTATGGCTACACCTTC. As protein: CASSDRGGYGYTF.

This clone showed up just once. The chain joins TRBV9 to TRBJ1-4; D gene ambiguous. The CDR3 runs 14 residues. Looked up from germline, CDR1 is SGDLS and CDR2 is YYNGEE. The germline V and J ends were trimmed by 0 bases and 3 bases, with 6 bases remaining between them. The CDR3 nucleotides read TGTGCCAGCAGCGTAGCTGGGGCTAATGAAAAACTGTTTTTT. Translating gives CASSVAGANEKLFF.

The chain links TRBV6-5 to TRBJ2-5, with 7 bases that match TRBD1. V shed 4 bases, J shed 2 bases, and the junction held 10 bases outside the gene matches. This CDR3 has 16 amino acids. Germline-derived CDR1 and CDR2 are MNHEY and SVGAGI. The CDR3 spells CASSSIRDSPQETQYF. The DNA of the CDR3 is TGTGCCAGCAGTTCGATCCGGGACAGCCCTCAAGAGACCCAGTACTTC.

The chain couples TRBV7-3 to TRBJ1-6, with D hard to call. The CDR3 loop spans 13 amino acids. The V gene lost 5 bases and the J gene lost 10 bases, with 12 bases spanning the gap. Germline values: CDR1 SGHTA, CDR2 FQGTGA. CDR3 nucleotides: TGTGCCAGCAGCGCGGCGAATGGATCACCCCTCCACTTT. It specifies CASSAANGSPLHF. The full variable domain, its missing parts supplied by reference TRBV7-3 and TRBJ1-6, is GAGVSQTPSNKVTEKGKYVELRCDPISGHTALYWYRQSLGQGPEFLIYFQGTGAADDSGLPNDRFFAVRPEGSVSTLKIQRTERGDSAVYLCASSAANGSPLHFGNGTRLTVT.

This rearrangement joins TRBV5-1 to TRBJ2-1; 11 nucleotides agree with TRBD2. This CDR3 comprises 17 residues. Germline lookup yields CDR1 SGHRS and CDR2 YFSETQ. Losses at the gene ends were 1 base for V and 5 bases for J; bases not matched to a gene: 8. The CDR3 DNA reads TGCGCCAGCAGCTTGATCCCTAGCGGGAGGATCCACAATGAGCAGTTCTTC. The encoded protein is CASSLIPSGRIHNEQFF.

This clone was found a few times. This chain joins TRBV9 and TRBJ1-1; no clear D gene. The CDR3 spans 13 residues. Germline V gene lookup returns CDR1 SGDLS and CDR2 YYNGEE. The ends were cut back, 4 bases at V and 3 bases at J, with 10 bases in the middle. The chain's CDR3 is CASSRVADTEAFF. In DNA, the CDR3 is TGTGCCAGCAGCCGGGTAGCTGACACTGAAGCTTTCTTT.

The chain couples TRBV2 to TRBJ2-1; 7 bases map to TRBD2. This CDR3 comprises 13 residues. V was pared by 11 bases and J by 3 bases, with 7 bases of the junction left unmatched. CDR1 SNHLY and CDR2 FYNNEI come from the germline V gene. The CDR3 here is CAGRATNYNEQFF. The CDR3 nucleotides are TGTGCCGGGAGGGCGACTAACTACAATGAGCAGTTCTTC. Supplemented by reference TRBV2 and TRBJ2-1, the full variable domain reads EPEVTQTPSHQVTQMGQEVILRCVPISNHLYFYWYRQILGQKVEFLVSFYNNEISEKSEIFDDQFSVERPDGSNFTLKIRSTKLEDSAMYFCAGRATNYNEQFFGPGTRLTVL.

The chain is built from TRBV24-1 and TRBJ1-3; tentative D call: TRBD1 (6 bases). The CDR3 spans 15 residues. V was trimmed by 5 bases and J by 2 bases, leaving 12 bases between them. Germline values: CDR1 KGHDR, CDR2 SFDVKD. The CDR3 reads CATSGSAGAGNTIYF. CDR3 nucleotides: TGTGCCACCAGTGGCAGCGCAGGGGCTGGAAACACCATATATTTT.

This clone has more than one count but fewer than ten. This chain links TRBV12-3 or TRBV12-4 with TRBJ2-1; no clear D gene. Trimming removed 6 bases from V and 6 bases from J, with 12 bases in between. The CDR3 is 13 residues long. The CDR3 region has the DNA TGTGCCAGCAGCAGACCTGGGCGCAATGAGCAGTTCTTC. Translated, it gives CASSRPGRNEQFF.

The CDR3 sequence: CASSLAASSYEQYF. In nucleotides, the CDR3 is TGTGCCAGCAGCTTGGCAGCAAGCAGCTACGAGCAGTACTTC. V gene TRBV5-6 combines with J gene TRBJ2-7; D remains unclear. The CDR3 runs 14 residues. Germline V lookup: CDR1 SGHDT, CDR2 YYEEEE. V was trimmed by 0 bases and J by 3 bases, leaving 10 bases between them.

This chain's CDR3 is CASSARYREDYGYTF. CDR3 nucleotide sequence: TGTGCCAGCAGCGCCCGTTACAGGGAGGACTATGGCTACACCTTC. The chain employs TRBV27 and TRBJ1-2; possibly TRBD1 for D (6 bases). This CDR3 has 15 residues. Germline V gene data show CDR1 as MNHEY and CDR2 as SMNVEV (reference sequence). Between the trimmed V and J ends, which lost 6 bases and 3 bases, there was a span of 17 bases.

The chain's CDR3 is CASSQGGRDRGLDTEAFF. CDR3 coding DNA: TGTGCCAGCAGCCAAGGAGGCCGGGACAGGGGGCTGGACACTGAAGCTTTCTTT. V gene TRBV3-1 (or the pseudogene TRBV3-2) combines with J gene TRBJ1-1, with 12 bases lining up with TRBD1. This CDR3 region has 18 residues. V gave up 1 base and J gave up 3 bases; unmatched junction bases: 9. Germline CDR1 and CDR2: LGHDT and YNNKEL (reference sequence).

The chain has TRBV7-6 and TRBJ2-7, with D possibly TRBD2 on 5 matching bases. The CDR3 has 14 residues. Trimming left V 5 bases short and J 6 bases short, with 17 bases between. CDR1 is SGHVS and CDR2 is FNYEAQ in the germline V gene. CDR3 loop: CASSPSSFRAEQYF. The CDR3 DNA is TGTGCCAGCAGCCCCTCTAGCTTTCGTGCCGAGCAGTACTTC.

CDR3: CASSQTGGYGYTF. For the CDR3, the DNA is TGTGCCAGCAGTCAGACAGGGGGCTATGGCTACACCTTC. This rearrangement joins TRBV27 to TRBJ1-2; 9 bases line up with TRBD1. Germline lookup yields CDR1 MNHEY and CDR2 SMNVEV (reference sequence). J lost 4 bases, V lost 5 bases, and 2 bases had no gene match. The CDR3 consists of 13 residues.

V and J are TRBV19 and TRBJ1-2; D uncertain. Deletions cut 5 bases from V and 6 bases from J, with 19 bases between. Germline CDR1 and CDR2: LNHDA and SQIVND (reference sequence). The CDR3 is 15 amino acids. In DNA, the CDR3 is TGTGCCAGTAGTCCCCGGGGTATAGGCGGGGATGGCTACACCTTC. This sequence encodes CASSPRGIGGDGYTF.

This chain uses TRBV11-2 with TRBJ2-1; 11 bases align to TRBD1. Germline V CDR1 and CDR2: SGHAT, FQNNGV. CDR3 length equals 13 residues. The V gene end was trimmed by 5 bases and the J gene end by 7 bases; junction bases not matched to a gene: 1. In DNA, the CDR3 is TGTGCCAGCAGCAGGGACAGGGGGAATGAGCAGTTCTTC. Translated: CASSRDRGNEQFF.

CDR3 residues: CASNQGETQYF. The CDR3 DNA reads TGTGCCAGCAATCAGGGGGAGACCCAGTACTTC. The chain is built from TRBV6-5 and TRBJ2-5, with D tentatively TRBD1 (6 bases). This CDR3 is built from 11 residues. CDR1 MNHEY and CDR2 SVGAGI come from the germline V gene. Trimming took 7 bases from V and 5 from J, leaving 8 bases between them.

This chain uses TRBV4-3 with TRBJ2-1, with 8 bases matching TRBD1. The CDR3 length is 17 residues. Losses at the gene ends were 1 base for V and 7 bases for J; bases not matched to a gene: 12. CDR1 is LGHNA, CDR2 YSLEER, per germline. The CDR3 sequence: CASSQVIGQGQRNEQFF. The CDR3 region has the DNA TGCGCCAGCAGCCAAGTCATAGGACAGGGCCAAAGAAATGAGCAGTTCTTC.

This sequence joins TRBV18 and TRBJ2-7; weak D call: TRBD2 (5 bases). V was pared by 3 bases and J by 4 bases, with 16 bases between. CDR1 is KGHSH and CDR2 is LQKENI in the germline V gene. This CDR3 region has 15 residues. The CDR3 spells CASSPAGSPTYEQYF. CDR3 bases: TGTGCCAGCTCACCTGCGGGTAGTCCGACTTACGAGCAGTACTTC.